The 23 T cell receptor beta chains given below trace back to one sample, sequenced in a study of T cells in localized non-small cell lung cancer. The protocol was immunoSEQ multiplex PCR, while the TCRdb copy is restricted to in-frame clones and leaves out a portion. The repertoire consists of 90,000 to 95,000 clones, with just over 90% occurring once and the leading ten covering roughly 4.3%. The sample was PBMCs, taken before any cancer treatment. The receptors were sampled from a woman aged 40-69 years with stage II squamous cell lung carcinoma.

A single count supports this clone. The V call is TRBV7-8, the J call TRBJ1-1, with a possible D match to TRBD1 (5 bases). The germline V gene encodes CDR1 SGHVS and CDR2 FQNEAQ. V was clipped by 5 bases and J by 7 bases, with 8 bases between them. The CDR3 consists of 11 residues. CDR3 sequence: CASSGAVEAFF. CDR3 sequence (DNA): TGTGCCAGCAGCGGGGCAGTTGAAGCTTTCTTT.

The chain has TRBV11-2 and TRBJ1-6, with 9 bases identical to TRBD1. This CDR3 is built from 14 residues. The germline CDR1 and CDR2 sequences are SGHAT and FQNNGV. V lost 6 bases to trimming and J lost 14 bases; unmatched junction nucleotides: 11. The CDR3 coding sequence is TGTGCCAGCAGTAACCCCGGGACAGGGCGGGCCCTCCACTTT. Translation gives CASSNPGTGRALHF.

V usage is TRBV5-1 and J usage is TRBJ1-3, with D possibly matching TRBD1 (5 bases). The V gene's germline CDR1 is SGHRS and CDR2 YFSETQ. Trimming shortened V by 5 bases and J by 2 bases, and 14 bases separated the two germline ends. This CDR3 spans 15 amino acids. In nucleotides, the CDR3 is TGCGCCAGCAGTCCTGTAAGGGGTCCTGGAAACACCATATATTTT. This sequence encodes CASSPVRGPGNTIYF.

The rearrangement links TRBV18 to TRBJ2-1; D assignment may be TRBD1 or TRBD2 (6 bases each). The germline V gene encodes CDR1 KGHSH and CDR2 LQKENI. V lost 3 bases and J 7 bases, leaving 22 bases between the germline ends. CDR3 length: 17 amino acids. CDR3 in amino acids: CASSPFGGRVMPNEQFF. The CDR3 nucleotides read TGTGCCAGCTCACCGTTTGGGGGGCGCGTAATGCCTAATGAGCAGTTCTTC.

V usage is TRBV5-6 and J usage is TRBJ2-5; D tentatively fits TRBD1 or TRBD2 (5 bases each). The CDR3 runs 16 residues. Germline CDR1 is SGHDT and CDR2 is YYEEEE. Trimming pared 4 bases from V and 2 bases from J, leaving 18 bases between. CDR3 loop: CASSAEFGAPQETQYF. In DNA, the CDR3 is TGTGCCAGCAGCGCCGAGTTCGGGGCCCCGCAAGAGACCCAGTACTTC.

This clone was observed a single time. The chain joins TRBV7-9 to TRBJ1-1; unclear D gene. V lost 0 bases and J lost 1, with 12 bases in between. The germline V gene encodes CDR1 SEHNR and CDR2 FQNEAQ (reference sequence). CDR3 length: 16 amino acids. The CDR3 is CASSLAGVGQNTEAFF. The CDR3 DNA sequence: TGTGCCAGCAGCTTAGCAGGTGTAGGGCAGAACACTGAAGCTTTCTTT.

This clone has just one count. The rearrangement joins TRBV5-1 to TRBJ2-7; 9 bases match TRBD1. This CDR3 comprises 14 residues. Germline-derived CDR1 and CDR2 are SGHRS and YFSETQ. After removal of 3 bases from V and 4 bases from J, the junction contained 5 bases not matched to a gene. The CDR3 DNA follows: TGCGCCAGCAGCTCAGGGACAGGGCTTTACGAGCAGTACTTC. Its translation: CASSSGTGLYEQYF.

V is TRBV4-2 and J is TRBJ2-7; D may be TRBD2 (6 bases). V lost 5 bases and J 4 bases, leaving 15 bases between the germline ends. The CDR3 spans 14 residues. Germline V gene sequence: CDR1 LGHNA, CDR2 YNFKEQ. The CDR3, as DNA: TGTGCCAGCAGCGCTACTAGCTCAGGTTACGAGCAGTACTTC. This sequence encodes CASSATSSGYEQYF.

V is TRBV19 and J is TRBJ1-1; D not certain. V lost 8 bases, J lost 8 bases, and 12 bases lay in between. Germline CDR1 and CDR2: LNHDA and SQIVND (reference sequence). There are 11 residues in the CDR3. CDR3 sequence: CASAWGGEAFF. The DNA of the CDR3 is TGTGCCAGTGCCTGGGGAGGGGAAGCTTTCTTT.

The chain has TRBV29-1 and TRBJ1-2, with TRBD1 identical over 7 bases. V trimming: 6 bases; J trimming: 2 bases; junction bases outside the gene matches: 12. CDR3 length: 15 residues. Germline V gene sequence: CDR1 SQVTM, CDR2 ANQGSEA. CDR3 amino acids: CSVLTGTAQNYGYTF. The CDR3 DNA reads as TGCAGCGTCCTCACCGGGACAGCCCAAAACTATGGCTACACCTTC. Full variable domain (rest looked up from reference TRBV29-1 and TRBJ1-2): SAVISQKPSRDICQRGTSLTIQCQVDSQVTMMFWYRQQPGQSLTLIATANQGSEATYESGFVIDKFPISRPNLTFSTLTVSNMSPEDSSIYLCSVLTGTAQNYGYTFGSGTRLTVV.

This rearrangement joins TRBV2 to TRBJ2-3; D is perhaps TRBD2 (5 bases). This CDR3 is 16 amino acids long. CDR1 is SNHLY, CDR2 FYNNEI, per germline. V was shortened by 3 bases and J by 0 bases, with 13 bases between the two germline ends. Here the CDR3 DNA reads TGTGCCAGCAGTGAGTCGGACTTCCCTAGCACAGATACGCAGTATTTT. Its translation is CASSESDFPSTDTQYF.

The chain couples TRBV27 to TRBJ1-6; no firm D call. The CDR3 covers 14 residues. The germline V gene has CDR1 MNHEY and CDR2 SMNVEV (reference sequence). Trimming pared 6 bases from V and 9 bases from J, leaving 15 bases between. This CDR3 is CASSLGSGVSPLHF. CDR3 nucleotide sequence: TGTGCCAGCAGCCTAGGTTCTGGGGTTTCACCCCTCCACTTT.

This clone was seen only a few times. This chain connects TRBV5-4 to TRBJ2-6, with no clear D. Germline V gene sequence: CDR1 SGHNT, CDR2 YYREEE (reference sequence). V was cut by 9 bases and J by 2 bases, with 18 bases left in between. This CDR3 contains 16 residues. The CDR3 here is CATARGGNPGANVLTF. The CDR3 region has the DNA TGTGCCACAGCCCGAGGTGGGAACCCTGGGGCCAACGTCCTGACTTTC.

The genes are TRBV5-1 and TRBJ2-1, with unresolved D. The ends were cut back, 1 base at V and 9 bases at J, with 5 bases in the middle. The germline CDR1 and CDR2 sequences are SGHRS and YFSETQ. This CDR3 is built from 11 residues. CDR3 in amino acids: CASSLLGEQFF. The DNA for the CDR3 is TGCGCCAGCAGCTTGCTAGGTGAGCAGTTCTTC. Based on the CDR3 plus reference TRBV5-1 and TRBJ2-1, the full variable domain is KAGVTQTPRYLIKTRGQQVTLSCSPISGHRSVSWYQQTPGQGLQFLFEYFSETQRNKGNFPGRFSGRQFSNSRSEMNVSTLELGDSALYLCASSLLGEQFFGPGTRLTVL.

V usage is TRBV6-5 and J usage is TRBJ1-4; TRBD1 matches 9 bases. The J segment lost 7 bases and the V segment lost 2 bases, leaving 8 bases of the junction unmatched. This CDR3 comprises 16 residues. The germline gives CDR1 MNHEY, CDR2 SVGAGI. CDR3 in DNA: TGTGCCAGCAGTTACGGGCCATTGGGACAGGGTGAAAAACTGTTTTTT. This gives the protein CASSYGPLGQGEKLFF.

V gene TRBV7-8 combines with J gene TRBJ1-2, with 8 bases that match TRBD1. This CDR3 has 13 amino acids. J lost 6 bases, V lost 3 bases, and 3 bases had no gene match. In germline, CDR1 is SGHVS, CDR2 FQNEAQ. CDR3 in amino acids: CASSLYRGDGYTF. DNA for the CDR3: TGTGCCAGCAGCTTGTACAGGGGGGATGGCTACACCTTC.

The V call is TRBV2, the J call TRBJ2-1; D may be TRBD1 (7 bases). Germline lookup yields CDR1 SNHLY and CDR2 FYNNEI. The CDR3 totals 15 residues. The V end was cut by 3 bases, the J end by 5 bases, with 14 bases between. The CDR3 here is CASSDLQGRNNEQFF. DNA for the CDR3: TGTGCCAGCAGTGATTTACAGGGGAGGAACAATGAGCAGTTCTTC.

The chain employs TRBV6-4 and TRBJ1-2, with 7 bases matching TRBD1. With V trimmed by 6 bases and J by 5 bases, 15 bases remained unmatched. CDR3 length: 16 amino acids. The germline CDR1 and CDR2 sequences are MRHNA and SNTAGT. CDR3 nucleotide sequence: TGTGCCAGCAGCACTACGTCCGGGACAGACCCATATGGCTACACCTTC. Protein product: CASSTTSGTDPYGYTF.

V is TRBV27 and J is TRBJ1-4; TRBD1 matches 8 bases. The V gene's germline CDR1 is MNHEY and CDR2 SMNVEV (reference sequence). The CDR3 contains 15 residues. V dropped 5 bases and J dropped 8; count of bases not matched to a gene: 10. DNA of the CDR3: TGTGCCAGCAGTACCGGTTGGACAGGGCGAGAAAAACTGTTTTTT. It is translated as CASSTGWTGREKLFF.

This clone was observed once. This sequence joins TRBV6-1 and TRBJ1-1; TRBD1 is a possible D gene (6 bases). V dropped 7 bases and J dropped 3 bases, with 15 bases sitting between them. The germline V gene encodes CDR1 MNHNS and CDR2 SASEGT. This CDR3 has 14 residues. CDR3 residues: CASTPPKGDTEAFF. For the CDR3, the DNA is TGTGCCAGCACCCCCCCGAAGGGGGACACTGAAGCTTTCTTT.

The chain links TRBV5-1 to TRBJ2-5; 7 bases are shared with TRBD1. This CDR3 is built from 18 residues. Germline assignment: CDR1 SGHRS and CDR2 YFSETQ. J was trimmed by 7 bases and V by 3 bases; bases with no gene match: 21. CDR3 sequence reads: CASSWNWDRGNQMGTQYF. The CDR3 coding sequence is TGCGCCAGCAGCTGGAACTGGGACAGAGGCAATCAAATGGGGACCCAGTACTTC.

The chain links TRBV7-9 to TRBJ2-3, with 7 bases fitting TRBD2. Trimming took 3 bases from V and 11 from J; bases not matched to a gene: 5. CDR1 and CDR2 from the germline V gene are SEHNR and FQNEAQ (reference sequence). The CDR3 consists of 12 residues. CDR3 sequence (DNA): TGTGCCAGCAGCTTGGGCGGGGGAAAGCAGTATTTT. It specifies CASSLGGGKQYF.

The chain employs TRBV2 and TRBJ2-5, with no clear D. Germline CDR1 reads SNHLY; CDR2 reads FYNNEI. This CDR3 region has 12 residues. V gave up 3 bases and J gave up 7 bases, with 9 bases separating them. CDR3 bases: TGTGCCAGCAGTGACACCGCCCCGACCCAGTACTTC. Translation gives CASSDTAPTQYF.